This entry lists 28 T cell receptor beta chains sequenced from one sample in a study of OX40 agonist ivuxolimab in advanced cancers. Sequenced by immunoSEQ multiplex PCR; TCRdb stores in-frame clones only, minus some. The data contain about 39,000 clones, around nine tenths of them singletons. The specimen was CD4+ or CD8+ T cells sorted from blood, collected in a trial of the OX40 agonist ivuxolimab. The receptors were gathered from an adult with an advanced solid tumor such as melanoma, head and neck, liver or kidney cancer.

This clone was counted a single time. The chain combines TRBV19 with TRBJ1-4, with TRBD1 matching 10 bases. The ends lost 9 bases at V and 7 bases at J; junction bases unmatched: 5. The V gene's germline CDR1 is LNHDA and CDR2 SQIVND (reference sequence). This CDR3 has 13 residues. The CDR3: CASTTGGIEKLFF. The DNA of the CDR3 is TGTGCCAGCACGACAGGGGGCATTGAAAAACTGTTTTTT.

The gene calls are TRBV28 and TRBJ2-5, with D possibly being TRBD1 or TRBD2 (5 bases each). V was trimmed by 3 bases and J by 5 bases, leaving 16 bases between them. The CDR3 extends over 15 amino acids. CDR1 and CDR2 (germline): MDHEN, SYDVKM. The CDR3 sequence is CASSFWDAYTETQYF. DNA for the CDR3: TGTGCCAGCAGTTTCTGGGACGCTTACACTGAGACCCAGTACTTC.

This clone was seen just once. This rearrangement joins TRBV27 to TRBJ2-5; maybe TRBD1 (6 bases). The end of the DNA is better explained by TRBJ2-7, so the J call may be wrong. Germline V gene lookup returns CDR1 MNHEY and CDR2 SMNVEV (reference sequence). The CDR3 loop spans 15 amino acids. The DNA of the CDR3 is TGTGCCAGCAGTTTCTCTTCAGGGGCCTCCTACGAGCAGTACTTC. Translation gives CASSFSSGASYEQYF.

V usage is TRBV7-9 and J usage is TRBJ2-1; no clear D. CDR1 and CDR2 from the germline V gene are SEHNR and FQNEAQ (reference sequence). Trimming stripped 5 bases from V and 7 bases from J, with 9 bases between. The CDR3 is made up of 12 amino acids. The DNA for the CDR3 is TGTGCCAGCAGCAAACCCCGTAATGAGCAGTTCTTC. Translated, it gives CASSKPRNEQFF.

V is TRBV7-9 and J is TRBJ2-7; TRBD2 aligns across 11 bases. Germline-derived CDR1 and CDR2 are SEHNR and FQNEAQ (reference sequence). V dropped 6 bases and J dropped 2; count of bases not matched to a gene: 0. This CDR3 contains 13 residues. CDR3 protein: CASRLAGAYEQYF. The CDR3 DNA reads as TGTGCCAGCAGACTAGCGGGGGCCTACGAGCAGTACTTC.

Only one count was recorded for this clone. This rearrangement joins TRBV19 to TRBJ2-7, with D possibly called TRBD1 or TRBD2 (6 bases each). This CDR3 has 14 residues. CDR1 LNHDA and CDR2 SQIVND come from the germline V gene (reference sequence). Trimming stripped 0 bases from V and 9 bases from J, with 15 bases between. The CDR3 protein is CASSIDGGPTGQYF. In DNA, the CDR3 is TGTGCCAGTAGTATAGATGGGGGGCCCACCGGGCAGTACTTC.

The CDR3: CASSGGTFASGNTIYF. CDR3 nucleotide sequence: TGTGCCAGCAGTGGGGGGACATTCGCGTCGGGAAACACCATATATTTT. V gene TRBV6-1 combines with J gene TRBJ1-3, with D perhaps matching TRBD1 (6 bases). Deletions cut 4 bases from V and 4 bases from J, with 17 bases between. In germline, CDR1 is MNHNS, CDR2 SASEGT. This CDR3 is built from 16 residues.

The CDR3: CASSLGPVRGNNEQFF. As DNA, the CDR3 is TGTGCCAGCAGCTTAGGACCCGTGCGGGGAAACAATGAGCAGTTCTTC. The V call is TRBV11-3, the J call TRBJ2-1, with a weak D call TRBD2 (6 bases). This CDR3 has 16 amino acids. The V gene's germline CDR1 is SGHNT and CDR2 YENEEA. V lost 1 base and J 5 bases, leaving 15 bases between the germline ends.

The chain couples TRBV5-1 to TRBJ1-1; 9 positions match TRBD1. CDR3 length: 15 residues. In germline, CDR1 is SGHRS, CDR2 YFSETQ. V dropped 4 bases and J dropped 4; count of bases not matched to a gene: 8. The CDR3 DNA sequence: TGCGCCAGCAGCGATCAGACAGGGGGGAGCACTGAAGCTTTCTTT. Amino acids: CASSDQTGGSTEAFF.

V usage is TRBV28 and J usage is TRBJ2-4; 8 positions agree with TRBD2. Germline CDR1 reads MDHEN; CDR2 reads SYDVKM. The CDR3 runs 15 residues. V trimming: 7 bases; J trimming: 4 bases; junction bases outside the gene matches: 9. The CDR3 is CASTPAGVSKNIQYF. The DNA for the CDR3 is TGTGCCAGCACCCCAGCGGGGGTATCAAAAAACATTCAGTACTTC.

The chain combines TRBV7-9 with TRBJ2-1; 9 bases are shared with TRBD1. Germline loops: CDR1 SEHNR, CDR2 FQNEAQ (reference sequence). Losses at the gene ends were 5 bases for V and 2 bases for J; bases not matched to a gene: 7. CDR3 length: 16 amino acids. CDR3 residues: CASSGTGTGPYNEQFF. The CDR3 DNA follows: TGTGCCAGCAGCGGTACCGGGACAGGGCCCTACAATGAGCAGTTCTTC. The full variable domain, rest sourced from reference TRBV7-9 and TRBJ2-1, is DTGVSQNPRHKITKRGQNVTFRCDPISEHNRLYWYRQTLGQGPEFLTYFQNEAQLEKSRLLSDRFSAERPKGSFSTLEIQRTEQGDSAMYLCASSGTGTGPYNEQFFGPGTRLTVL.

The chain combines TRBV27 with TRBJ1-2, with D possibly being TRBD1 (6 bases). The CDR3 runs 15 residues. CDR1 is MNHEY, CDR2 SMNVEV, per germline (reference sequence). V was cut by 3 bases and J by 8 bases, with 19 bases left in between. The CDR3: CASSFGAGGGGGYTF. The CDR3, as DNA: TGTGCCAGCAGTTTCGGAGCGGGCGGGGGGGGCGGCTACACCTTC.

The chain carries TRBV27 and TRBJ2-7; 10 bases match TRBD1. V was clipped by 5 bases and J by 2 bases; unmatched bases: 6. Germline V gives CDR1 MNHEY, CDR2 SMNVEV (reference sequence). This CDR3 has 15 amino acids. In DNA, the CDR3 is TGTGCCAGCAGTCCCTCAGGACAGGGGGCCTACGAGCAGTACTTC. This codes for CASSPSGQGAYEQYF.

V gene TRBV5-1 combines with J gene TRBJ2-3; 10 bases agree with TRBD2. The CDR3 totals 17 residues. Germline values: CDR1 SGHRS, CDR2 YFSETQ. Losses at the gene ends were 0 bases for V and 4 bases for J; bases not matched to a gene: 8. CDR3 sequence (DNA): TGCGCCAGCAGCTTGGAACTAGCGGGATTGTCGCCAGATACGCAGTATTTT. Translated, it gives CASSLELAGLSPDTQYF.

V is TRBV19 and J is TRBJ2-5; 7 nucleotides match TRBD2. Germline-derived CDR1 and CDR2 are LNHDA and SQIVND (reference sequence). V lost 4 bases, J lost 5 bases, and 7 bases stayed unmatched. CDR3 length: 14 amino acids. The CDR3 DNA follows: TGTGCCAGTAGTAGTGGCGGGAGTGCGGAGACCCAGTACTTC. Translating gives CASSSGGSAETQYF.

This chain connects TRBV6-5 to TRBJ2-6; D unresolved. The V end lost 8 bases, the J end lost 4 bases, and 12 bases lay between the germline ends. Per the germline V gene, CDR1 is MNHEY and CDR2 is SVGAGI. This CDR3 has 14 amino acids. CDR3 DNA sequence: TGTGCCAGCGGTCCCTCTGCGGGGGCCAACGTCCTGACTTTC. Its translation: CASGPSAGANVLTF.

The chain combines TRBV4-1 with TRBJ2-7; 7 nucleotides align to TRBD2. The CDR3 runs 15 residues. CDR1 and CDR2 from the germline V gene are MGHRA and YSYEKL. V was pared by 0 bases and J by 3 bases, with 5 bases of the junction left unmatched. As DNA, the CDR3 is TGCGCCAGCAGCCAAGATCTAGCGGAAAACTACGAGCAGTACTTC. Translated: CASSQDLAENYEQYF.

This sequence joins TRBV9 and TRBJ2-3, with D perhaps TRBD2 (7 bases). The CDR3 is 14 residues long. Looked up from germline, CDR1 is SGDLS and CDR2 is YYNGEE. Trimming stripped 3 bases from V and 3 bases from J, with 11 bases between. In DNA, the CDR3 is TGTGCCAGCAGCGAGGGGGACTATACAGATACGCAGTATTTT. Translation gives CASSEGDYTDTQYF.

The genes are TRBV5-1 and TRBJ2-3, with 9 bases matching TRBD1. This CDR3 region has 15 residues. CDR1 is SGHRS and CDR2 is YFSETQ in the germline V gene. V lost 4 bases to trimming and J lost 6 bases; unmatched junction nucleotides: 9. CDR3 in DNA: TGCGCCAGCAGCCCAGGACAGGGGATGGGGGATACGCAGTATTTT. It codes for CASSPGQGMGDTQYF. Filled out from reference TRBV5-1 and TRBJ2-3, the complete variable domain reads KAGVTQTPRYLIKTRGQQVTLSCSPISGHRSVSWYQQTPGQGLQFLFEYFSETQRNKGNFPGRFSGRQFSNSRSEMNVSTLELGDSALYLCASSPGQGMGDTQYFGPGTRLTVL.

The J gene is TRBJ2-1, the V gene TRBV7-9; D is possibly TRBD2 (6 bases). Germline loops: CDR1 SEHNR, CDR2 FQNEAQ (reference sequence). The CDR3 is 15 residues long. Trimming removed 2 bases at V and 6 bases at J, with 14 bases between. The CDR3 DNA follows: TGTGCCAGCAGCTTATCACTAGCCGGTTTCAATGAGCAGTTCTTC. Its translation is CASSLSLAGFNEQFF.

The V call is TRBV29-1, the J call TRBJ1-2; 8 bases are a match to TRBD1. Germline V lookup: CDR1 SQVTM, CDR2 ANQGSEA. Trimming cost V 7 bases and J 8 bases; bases outside gene matches: 12. This CDR3 comprises 13 residues. The CDR3 sequence: CSADRGVGGGYTF. In nucleotides, the CDR3 is TGCAGCGCAGACAGGGGAGTCGGGGGGGGCTACACCTTC.

The chain uses TRBV27 and TRBJ1-5; 9 nucleotides align to TRBD1. V lost 4 bases, J lost 4 bases, and 5 bases stayed unmatched. The CDR3 has 15 amino acids. Looked up from germline, CDR1 is MNHEY and CDR2 is SMNVEV (reference sequence). CDR3 coding DNA: TGTGCCAGCAGTTCCGCCGGGACAGGGAATCAGCCCCAGCATTTT. Translating gives CASSSAGTGNQPQHF.

The chain joins TRBV5-1 to TRBJ2-7; D possibly corresponds to TRBD2 (6 bases). The germline V gene encodes CDR1 SGHRS and CDR2 YFSETQ. The V end was cut by 0 bases, the J end by 4 bases, with 11 bases between. The CDR3 spans 14 residues. CDR3 coding DNA: TGCGCCAGCAGCTTGGAGGGTAGCGGATACGAGCAGTACTTC. Encoded protein: CASSLEGSGYEQYF.

This clone was counted between two and nine times. This sequence joins TRBV7-9 and TRBJ1-1; D is unclear. Germline loops: CDR1 SEHNR, CDR2 FQNEAQ (reference sequence). Trimming removed 2 bases at V and 2 bases at J, with 6 bases between. The CDR3 is made up of 13 amino acids. Here the CDR3 DNA reads TGTGCCAGCAGCTTATATGAAAACACTGAAGCTTTCTTT. It is translated as CASSLYENTEAFF.

The rearrangement joins TRBV19 to TRBJ2-1; D unclear. Germline V gene lookup returns CDR1 LNHDA and CDR2 SQIVND (reference sequence). This CDR3 region has 14 residues. V was pared by 6 bases and J by 0 bases, with 9 bases between. The CDR3 DNA is TGTGCCAGTAGCCTGGCGAGCTCCTACAATGAGCAGTTCTTC. Protein sequence: CASSLASSYNEQFF.

The V and J genes are TRBV6-1 and TRBJ2-7; possibly TRBD1 or TRBD2 for D (5 bases each). This CDR3 comprises 15 residues. Germline V CDR1 and CDR2: MNHNS, SASEGT. Trimming left V 6 bases short and J 1 base short, with 16 bases between. CDR3 amino acids: CASRDRDADSYEQYF. CDR3 nucleotides: TGTGCCAGCAGGGACCGGGACGCCGATTCCTACGAGCAGTACTTC.

Here the CDR3 reads CASSLTGDYGYTF. The CDR3 DNA is TGTGCCAGTAGTTTGACAGGAGATTATGGCTACACCTTC. V usage is TRBV19 and J usage is TRBJ1-2; a weak D match, TRBD1 (6 bases). From germline, CDR1 is LNHDA and CDR2 SQIVND (reference sequence). With 5 bases removed from V and 5 bases from J, the gap between germline ends came to 12 bases. This CDR3 has 13 residues.

The rearrangement links TRBV30 to TRBJ1-1; the D gene is possibly TRBD1 (6 bases). The CDR3 contains 17 residues. The germline V gene has CDR1 GTSNPN and CDR2 SVGIG (reference sequence). V was shortened by 2 bases and J by 3 bases, with 22 bases between the two germline ends. The CDR3 nucleotides read TGTGCCTGGAGTTCCCAACTGGGGGCAGGAAGGGACACTGAAGCTTTCTTT. Residues: CAWSSQLGAGRDTEAFF.